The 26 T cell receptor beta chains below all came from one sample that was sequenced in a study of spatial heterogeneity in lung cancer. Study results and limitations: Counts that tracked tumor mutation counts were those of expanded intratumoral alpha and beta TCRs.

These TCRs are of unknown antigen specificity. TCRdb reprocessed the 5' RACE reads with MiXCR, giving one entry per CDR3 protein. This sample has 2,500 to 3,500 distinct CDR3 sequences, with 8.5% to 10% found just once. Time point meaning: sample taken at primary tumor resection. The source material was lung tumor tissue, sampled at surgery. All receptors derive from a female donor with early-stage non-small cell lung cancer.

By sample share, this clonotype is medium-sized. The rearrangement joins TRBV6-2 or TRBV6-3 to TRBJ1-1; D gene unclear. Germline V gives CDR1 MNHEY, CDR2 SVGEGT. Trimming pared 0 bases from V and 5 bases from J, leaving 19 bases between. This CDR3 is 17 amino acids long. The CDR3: CASSYSRQAVLYTEAFF. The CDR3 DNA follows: TGTGCCAGCAGTTACTCGCGCCAGGCCGTCCTGTATACTGAAGCTTTCTTT.

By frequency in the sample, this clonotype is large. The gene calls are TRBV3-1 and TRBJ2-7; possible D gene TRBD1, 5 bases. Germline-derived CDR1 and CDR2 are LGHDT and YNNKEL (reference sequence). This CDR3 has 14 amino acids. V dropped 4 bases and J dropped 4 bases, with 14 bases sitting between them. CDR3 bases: TGTGCCAGCAGCCCACCGTGGGGCGGTTACGAGCAGTACTTC. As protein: CASSPPWGGYEQYF.

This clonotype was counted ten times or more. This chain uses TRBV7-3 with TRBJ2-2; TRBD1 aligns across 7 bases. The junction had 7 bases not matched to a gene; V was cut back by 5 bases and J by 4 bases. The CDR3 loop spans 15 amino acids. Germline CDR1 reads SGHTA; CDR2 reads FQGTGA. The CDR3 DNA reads TGTGCCAGCAGCAGCCGACAGGGTACCACCGGGGAGCTGTTTTTT. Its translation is CASSSRQGTTGELFF. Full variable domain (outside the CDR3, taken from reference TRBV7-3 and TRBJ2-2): GAGVSQTPSNKVTEKGKYVELRCDPISGHTALYWYRQSLGQGPEFLIYFQGTGAADDSGLPNDRFFAVRPEGSVSTLKIQRTERGDSAVYLCASSSRQGTTGELFFGEGSRLTVL.

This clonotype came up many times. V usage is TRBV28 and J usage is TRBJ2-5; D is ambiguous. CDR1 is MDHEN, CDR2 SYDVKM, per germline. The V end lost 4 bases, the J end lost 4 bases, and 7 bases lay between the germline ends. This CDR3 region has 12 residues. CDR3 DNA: TGTGCCAGCAGTTCCCCCCGAGAGACCCAGTACTTC. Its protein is CASSSPRETQYF.

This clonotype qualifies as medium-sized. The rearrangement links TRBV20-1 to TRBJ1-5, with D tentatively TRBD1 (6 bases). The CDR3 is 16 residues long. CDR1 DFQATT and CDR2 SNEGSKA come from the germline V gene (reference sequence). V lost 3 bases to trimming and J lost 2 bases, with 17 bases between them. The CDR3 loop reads CSASRDGGGGNQPQHF. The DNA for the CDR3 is TGCAGTGCTAGCCGGGACGGAGGGGGGGGCAATCAGCCCCAGCATTTT.

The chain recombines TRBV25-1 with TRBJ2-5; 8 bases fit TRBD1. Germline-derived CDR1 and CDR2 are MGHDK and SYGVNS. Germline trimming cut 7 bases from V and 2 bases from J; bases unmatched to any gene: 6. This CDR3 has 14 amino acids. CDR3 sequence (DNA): TGTGCCAGCAATACCAGACAGGGGCAAGAGACCCAGTACTTC. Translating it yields CASNTRQGQETQYF.

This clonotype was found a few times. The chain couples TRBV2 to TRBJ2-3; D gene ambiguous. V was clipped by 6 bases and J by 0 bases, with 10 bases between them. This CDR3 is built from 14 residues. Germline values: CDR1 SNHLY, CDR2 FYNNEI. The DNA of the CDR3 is TGTGCCAGCAGGGACGGAGCTAGCACAGATACGCAGTATTTT. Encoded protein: CASRDGASTDTQYF.

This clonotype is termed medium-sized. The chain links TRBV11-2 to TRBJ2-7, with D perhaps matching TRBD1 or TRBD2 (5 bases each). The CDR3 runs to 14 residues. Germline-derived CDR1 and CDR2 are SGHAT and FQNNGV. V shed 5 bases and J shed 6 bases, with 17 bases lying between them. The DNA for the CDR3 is TGTGCCAGCAGCCGCACGGGACCCCGGGGCGAGCAGTACTTC. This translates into CASSRTGPRGEQYF. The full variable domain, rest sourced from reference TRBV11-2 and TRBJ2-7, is EAGVAQSPRYKIIEKRQSVAFWCNPISGHATLYWYQQILGQGPKLLIQFQNNGVVDDSQLPKDRFSAERLKGVDSTLKIQPAKLEDSAVYLCASSRTGPRGEQYFGPGTRLTVT.

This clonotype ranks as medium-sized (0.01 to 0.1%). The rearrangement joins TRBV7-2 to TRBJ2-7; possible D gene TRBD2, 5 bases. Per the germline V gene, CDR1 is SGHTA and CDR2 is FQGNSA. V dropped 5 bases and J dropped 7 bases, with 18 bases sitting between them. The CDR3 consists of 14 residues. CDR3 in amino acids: CASSRGSGRWEQYF. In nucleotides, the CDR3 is TGTGCCAGCAGCCGGGGTTCCGGGCGGTGGGAGCAGTACTTC.

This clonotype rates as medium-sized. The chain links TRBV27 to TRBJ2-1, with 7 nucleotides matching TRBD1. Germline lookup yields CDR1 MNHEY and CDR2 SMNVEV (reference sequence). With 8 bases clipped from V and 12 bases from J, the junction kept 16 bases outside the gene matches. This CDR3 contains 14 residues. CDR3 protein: CASGVPGQPKTQFF. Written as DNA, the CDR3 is TGTGCCAGCGGTGTACCGGGACAGCCAAAAACGCAGTTCTTC.

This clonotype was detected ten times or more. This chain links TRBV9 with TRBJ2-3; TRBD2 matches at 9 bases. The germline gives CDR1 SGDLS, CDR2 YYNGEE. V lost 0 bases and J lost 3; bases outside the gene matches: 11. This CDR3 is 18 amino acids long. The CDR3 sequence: CASSVATDSGGSTDTQYF. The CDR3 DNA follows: TGTGCCAGCAGCGTAGCTACCGATAGCGGGGGCTCAACAGATACGCAGTATTTT.

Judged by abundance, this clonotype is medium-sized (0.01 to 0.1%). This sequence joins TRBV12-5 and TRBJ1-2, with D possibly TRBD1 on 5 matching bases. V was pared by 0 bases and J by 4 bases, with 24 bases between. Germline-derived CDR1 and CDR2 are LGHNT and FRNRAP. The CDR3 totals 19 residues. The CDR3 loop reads CASGLVFEGLNPGGYGYTF. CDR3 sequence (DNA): TGTGCTAGTGGTTTGGTTTTCGAGGGGCTCAATCCCGGGGGCTATGGCTACACCTTC.

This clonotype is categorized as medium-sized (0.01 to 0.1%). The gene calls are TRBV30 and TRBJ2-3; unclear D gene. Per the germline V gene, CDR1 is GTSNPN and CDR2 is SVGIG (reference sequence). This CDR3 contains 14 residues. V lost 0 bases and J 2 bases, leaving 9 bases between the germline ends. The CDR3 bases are TGTGCCTGGAGTGTGATGCCATTCACAGATACGCAGTATTTT. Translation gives CAWSVMPFTDTQYF.

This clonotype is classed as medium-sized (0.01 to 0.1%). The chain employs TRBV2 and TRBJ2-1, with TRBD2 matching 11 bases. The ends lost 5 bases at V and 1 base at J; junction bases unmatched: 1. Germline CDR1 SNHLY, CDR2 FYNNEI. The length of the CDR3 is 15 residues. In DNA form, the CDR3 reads TGTGCCAGCAGTCTAGCGGGGGGATCCTACAATGAGCAGTTCTTC. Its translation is CASSLAGGSYNEQFF. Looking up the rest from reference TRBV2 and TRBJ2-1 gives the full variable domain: EPEVTQTPSHQVTQMGQEVILRCVPISNHLYFYWYRQILGQKVEFLVSFYNNEISEKSEIFDDQFSVERPDGSNFTLKIRSTKLEDSAMYFCASSLAGGSYNEQFFGPGTRLTVL.

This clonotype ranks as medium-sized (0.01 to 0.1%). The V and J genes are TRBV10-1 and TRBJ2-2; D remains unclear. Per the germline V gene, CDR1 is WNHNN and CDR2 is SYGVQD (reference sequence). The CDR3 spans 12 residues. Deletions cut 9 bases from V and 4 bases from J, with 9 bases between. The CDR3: CASSVGTGELFF. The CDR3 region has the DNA TGCGCCAGTTCTGTCGGCACCGGGGAGCTGTTTTTT.

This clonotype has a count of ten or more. The CDR3 protein is CASSSGTSGGTTQYF. CDR3 nucleotides: TGCGCCAGCAGCTCTGGGACTAGCGGGGGGACAACCCAGTACTTC. The rearrangement uses TRBV5-1 and TRBJ2-5, with TRBD2 matching 15 bases. Trimming cost V 3 bases and J 8 bases; bases outside gene matches: 5. Germline V gives CDR1 SGHRS, CDR2 YFSETQ. The CDR3 consists of 15 residues.

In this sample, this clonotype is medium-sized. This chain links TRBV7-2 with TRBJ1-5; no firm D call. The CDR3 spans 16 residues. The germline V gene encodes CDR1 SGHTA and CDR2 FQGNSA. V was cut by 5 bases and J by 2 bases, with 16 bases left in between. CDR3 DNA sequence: TGTGCCAGCAGCCCCTTCAGAGTAGGTGGCAATCAGCCCCAGCATTTT. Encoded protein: CASSPFRVGGNQPQHF.

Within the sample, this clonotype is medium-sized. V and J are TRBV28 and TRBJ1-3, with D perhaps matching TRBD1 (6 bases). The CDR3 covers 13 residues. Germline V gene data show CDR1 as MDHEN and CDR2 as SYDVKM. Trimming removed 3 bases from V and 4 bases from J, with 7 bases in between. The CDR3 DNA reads TGTGCCAGCAGTTTGGGGGCCGGAAACACCATATATTTT. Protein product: CASSLGAGNTIYF.

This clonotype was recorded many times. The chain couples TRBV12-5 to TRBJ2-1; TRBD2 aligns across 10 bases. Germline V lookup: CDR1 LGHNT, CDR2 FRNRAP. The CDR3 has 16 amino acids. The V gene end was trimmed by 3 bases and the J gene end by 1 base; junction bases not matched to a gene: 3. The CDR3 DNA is TGTGCTAGTGGTTTAGGAGCGGGGGGGTCCTACAATGAGCAGTTCTTC. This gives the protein CASGLGAGGSYNEQFF.

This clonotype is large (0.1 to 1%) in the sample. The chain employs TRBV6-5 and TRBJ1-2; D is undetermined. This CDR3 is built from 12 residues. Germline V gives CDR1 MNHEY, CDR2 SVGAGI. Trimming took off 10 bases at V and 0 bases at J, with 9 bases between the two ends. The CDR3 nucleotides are TGTGCCATCGGTTCCTCTAACTATGGCTACACCTTC. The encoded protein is CAIGSSNYGYTF.

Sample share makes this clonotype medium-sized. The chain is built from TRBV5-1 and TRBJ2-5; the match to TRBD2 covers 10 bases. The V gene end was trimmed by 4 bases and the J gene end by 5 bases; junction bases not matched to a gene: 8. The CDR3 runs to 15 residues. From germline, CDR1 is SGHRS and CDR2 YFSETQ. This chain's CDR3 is CASSPSLAGAETQYF. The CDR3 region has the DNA TGCGCCAGCAGCCCCTCCCTAGCGGGGGCTGAGACCCAGTACTTC.

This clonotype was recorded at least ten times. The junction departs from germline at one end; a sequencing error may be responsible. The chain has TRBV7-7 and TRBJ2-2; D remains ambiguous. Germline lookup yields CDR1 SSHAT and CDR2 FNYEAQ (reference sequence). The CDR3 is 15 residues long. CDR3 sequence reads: CASSLSLGTSGELFF. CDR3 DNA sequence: TGTGCTAGCAGCTTAAGTCTGGGTACGAGCGGGGAGCTGTTTTTT.

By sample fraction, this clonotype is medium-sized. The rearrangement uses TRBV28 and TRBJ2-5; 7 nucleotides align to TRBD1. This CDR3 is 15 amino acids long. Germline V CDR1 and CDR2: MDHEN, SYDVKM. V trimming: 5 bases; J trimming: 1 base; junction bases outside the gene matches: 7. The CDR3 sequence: CASSPDRVGQETQYF. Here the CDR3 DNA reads TGTGCCAGCAGTCCTGACAGGGTGGGCCAAGAGACCCAGTACTTC.

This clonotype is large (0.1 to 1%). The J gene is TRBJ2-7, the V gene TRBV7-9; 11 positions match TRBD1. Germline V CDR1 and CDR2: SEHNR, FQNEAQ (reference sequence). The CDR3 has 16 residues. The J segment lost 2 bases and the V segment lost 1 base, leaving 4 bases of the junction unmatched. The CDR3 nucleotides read TGTGCCAGCAGCTTAGATGGGACAGGGGGTACCTACGAGCAGTACTTC. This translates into CASSLDGTGGTYEQYF.

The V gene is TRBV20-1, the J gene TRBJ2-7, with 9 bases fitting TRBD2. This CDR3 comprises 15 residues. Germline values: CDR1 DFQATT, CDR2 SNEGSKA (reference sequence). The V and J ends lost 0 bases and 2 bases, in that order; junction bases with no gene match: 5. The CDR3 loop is CSAREGAGGAYEQYF. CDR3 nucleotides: TGCAGTGCTAGAGAGGGAGCGGGAGGAGCCTACGAGCAGTACTTC.

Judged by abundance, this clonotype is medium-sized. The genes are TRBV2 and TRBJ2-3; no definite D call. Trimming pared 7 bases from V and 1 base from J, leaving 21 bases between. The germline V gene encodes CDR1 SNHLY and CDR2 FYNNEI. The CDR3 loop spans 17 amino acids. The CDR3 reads CASISGRGYQRTDTQYF. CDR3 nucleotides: TGTGCCAGCATTTCGGGTCGCGGTTACCAACGCACAGATACGCAGTATTTT. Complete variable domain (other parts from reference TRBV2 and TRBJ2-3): EPEVTQTPSHQVTQMGQEVILRCVPISNHLYFYWYRQILGQKVEFLVSFYNNEISEKSEIFDDQFSVERPDGSNFTLKIRSTKLEDSAMYFCASISGRGYQRTDTQYFGPGTRLTVL.